The 7 T cell receptor beta chains below come from one sample, sequenced in a study of beta chain features in type 1 diabetes. Expressed TCRB transcripts were sequenced, since all the RNA that had been isolated was reverse transcribed. Sequencing was performed with immunoSEQ multiplex PCR; in TCRdb, only in-frame clones are kept and a portion is missing. The sample consists of 900,000 or so clones, roughly a sixth of them appearing once. Sequenced: naive CD4+ T cells from blood. Receptors were obtained from a woman under 30 in good health.

This clone has only a few counts. The rearrangement links TRBV25-1 to TRBJ1-2; 7 nucleotides line up with TRBD1. Trimming cost V 1 base and J 6 bases; bases outside gene matches: 8. Germline V lookup: CDR1 MGHDK, CDR2 SYGVNS. The CDR3 is 15 residues long. Written as DNA, the CDR3 is TGTGCCAGCAGTGAATTCGGAGGGGGCTCCCATGGCTACACCTTC. Encoded protein: CASSEFGGGSHGYTF.

This clone has just a few counts. CDR3 in DNA: TGTGCCAGCAGCTTAGGGCGGTCAACCTACGAGCAGTACTTC. Its translation: CASSLGRSTYEQYF. The rearrangement links TRBV7-2 to TRBJ2-7, with D unresolved. Per the germline V gene, CDR1 is SGHTA and CDR2 is FQGNSA. This CDR3 has 14 residues. The germline V and J ends were trimmed by 1 base and 2 bases, with 9 bases remaining between them.

The chain recombines TRBV11-1 with TRBJ2-5; 7 bases match TRBD1. CDR3 length: 15 amino acids. V dropped 6 bases and J dropped 2; count of bases not matched to a gene: 9. CDR1 is SGHAT and CDR2 is FQDESV in the germline V gene (reference sequence). The CDR3 bases are TGTGCCAGCAGGAAGAGGACAGGCCGTCAAGAGACCCAGTACTTC. Its protein product is CASRKRTGRQETQYF.

Regarding this clone: Other DNA variants within this sample encode the same CDR3. V usage is TRBV18 and J usage is TRBJ2-7, with D perhaps TRBD1 (6 bases). V lost 0 bases and J 2 bases, leaving 8 bases between the germline ends. The germline gives CDR1 KGHSH, CDR2 LQKENI. This CDR3 has 14 residues. The CDR3 sequence: CASSPPGQPYEQYF. CDR3 nucleotide sequence: TGTGCCAGCTCACCACCCGGACAGCCCTACGAGCAGTACTTC.

This clone was seen only a few times. The J gene is TRBJ2-3, the V gene TRBV7-2, with 8 bases lining up with TRBD1. The CDR3 runs 16 residues. CDR1 and CDR2 (germline): SGHTA, FQGNSA. After removal of 8 bases from V and 1 base from J, the junction contained 11 bases not matched to a gene. Here the CDR3 reads CASSWTGRLGTDTQYF. CDR3 sequence (DNA): TGTGCCAGCTCCTGGACAGGGCGGCTGGGCACAGATACGCAGTATTTT.

The sample holds a few counts of this clone. The rearrangement joins TRBV18 to TRBJ2-1; 8 bases line up with TRBD2. Germline V gene sequence: CDR1 KGHSH, CDR2 LQKENI. Trimming took 5 bases from V and 9 from J; bases not matched to a gene: 9. This CDR3 has 14 residues. CDR3 coding DNA: TGTGCCAGCTCATCAGGACTAGCTCTGGGTGAGCAGTTCTTC. Translating it yields CASSSGLALGEQFF.

This chain links TRBV15 with TRBJ2-5; the D gene is possibly TRBD2 (5 bases). V lost 0 bases and J lost 6, with 11 bases in between. The CDR3 is 14 amino acids. Germline lookup yields CDR1 LNHNV and CDR2 YYDKDF (reference sequence). DNA of the CDR3: TGTGCCACCAGCAGAGAGGCTAGCAGGCAGACCCAGTACTTC. Translation: CATSREASRQTQYF. The full variable domain, in which reference TRBV15 and TRBJ2-5 provide the parts outside the CDR3, is DAMVIQNPRYQVTQFGKPVTLSCSQTLNHNVMYWYQQKSSQAPKLLFHYYDKDFNNEADTPDNFQSRRPNTSFCFLDIRSPGLGDTAMYLCATSREASRQTQYFGPGTRLLVL.